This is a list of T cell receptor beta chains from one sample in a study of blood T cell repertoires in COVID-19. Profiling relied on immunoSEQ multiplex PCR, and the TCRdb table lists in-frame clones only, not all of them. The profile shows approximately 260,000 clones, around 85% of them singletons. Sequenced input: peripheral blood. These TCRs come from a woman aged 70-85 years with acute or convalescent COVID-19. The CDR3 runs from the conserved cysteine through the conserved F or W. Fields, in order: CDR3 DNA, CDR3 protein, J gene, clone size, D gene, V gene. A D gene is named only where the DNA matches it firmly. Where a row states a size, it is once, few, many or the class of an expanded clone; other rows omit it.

CDR3nt: TGTGCCAGCAGCCCCAGCGGGGGGGTATACAATGAGCAGTTCTTC; CDR3aa: CASSPSGGVYNEQFF; j_gene: TRBJ2-1; abundance: -; d_gene: TRBD2; v_gene: TRBV3-1/TRBV3-2
CDR3nt: TGTGCCTGGAGCCCCGGAGTGAATGAGCAGTTCTTC; CDR3aa: CAWSPGVNEQFF; j_gene: TRBJ2-1; abundance: once; d_gene: -; v_gene: TRBV30
CDR3nt: TGTGCCAGCAGTTACGTCCCGACAGGACATGCACCCCTCCACTTT; CDR3aa: CASSYVPTGHAPLHF; j_gene: TRBJ1-6; abundance: -; d_gene: -; v_gene: TRBV6-6
CDR3nt: TGTGCCAGCAGCCTAACAGGCGATCAGCCCCAGCATTTT; CDR3aa: CASSLTGDQPQHF; j_gene: TRBJ1-5; abundance: -; d_gene: -; v_gene: TRBV6-5
CDR3nt: TGTGCCAGCAGCCGAGACAGTTATGGCTACACCTTC; CDR3aa: CASSRDSYGYTF; j_gene: TRBJ1-2; abundance: -; d_gene: -; v_gene: TRBV7-2
CDR3nt: TGTGCCAGCAGTCCGCGCGTATACAATGAGCAGTTCTTC; CDR3aa: CASSPRVYNEQFF; j_gene: TRBJ2-1; abundance: -; d_gene: -; v_gene: TRBV7-8
CDR3nt: TGTGCCAGCAGCTTCACCCGGGTTGTCGGAAACACCATATATTTT; CDR3aa: CASSFTRVVGNTIYF; j_gene: TRBJ1-3; abundance: -; d_gene: -; v_gene: TRBV11-3
CDR3nt: TGTGCCAGCAGTTCAAGGACAGGCCACCAGCATTTT; CDR3aa: CASSSRTGHQHF; j_gene: TRBJ1-5; abundance: -; d_gene: TRBD1; v_gene: TRBV12-3/TRBV12-4
CDR3nt: TGTGCCTGGAGTTACGGGACAGGGAACTATGGCTACACCTTC; CDR3aa: CAWSYGTGNYGYTF; j_gene: TRBJ1-2; abundance: -; d_gene: TRBD1; v_gene: TRBV30
CDR3nt: TGTGCCAGCAGTGGCCGGGACAGGGTTACCTATAATTCACCCCTCCACTTT; CDR3aa: CASSGRDRVTYNSPLHF; j_gene: TRBJ1-6; abundance: once; d_gene: TRBD1; v_gene: TRBV6-1
CDR3nt: TGTGCCAGCAGGGAACAGGGGCAAAACTATGGCTACACCTTC; CDR3aa: CASREQGQNYGYTF; j_gene: TRBJ1-2; abundance: once; d_gene: TRBD1; v_gene: TRBV5-4
CDR3nt: TGCGCCAGCAGTCCTCTCCCGGGACAGAGAAATTCACCCCTCCACTTT; CDR3aa: CASSPLPGQRNSPLHF; j_gene: TRBJ1-6; abundance: -; d_gene: TRBD1; v_gene: TRBV4-1
CDR3nt: TGTGCCAGCAGCCCGGGGACAGGGGCCGCCCAGGACTCTGGAAACACCATATATTTT; CDR3aa: CASSPGTGAAQDSGNTIYF; j_gene: TRBJ1-3; abundance: -; d_gene: TRBD1; v_gene: TRBV9
CDR3nt: TGCGCCAGCAGCAGTCAGGGTTATGGGGCCAACGTCCTGACTTTC; CDR3aa: CASSSQGYGANVLTF; j_gene: TRBJ2-6; abundance: -; d_gene: -; v_gene: TRBV5-1
CDR3nt: TGTGCCTGGAGTGTGCGGGGGGGCTCTTTCCTCTGGGAGCTGTTTTTT; CDR3aa: CAWSVRGGSFLWELFF; j_gene: TRBJ2-2; abundance: -; d_gene: TRBD2; v_gene: TRBV30
CDR3nt: TGTGCCACCTCTCCTGGAGGCAACTATGGCTACACCTTC; CDR3aa: CATSPGGNYGYTF; j_gene: TRBJ1-2; abundance: once; d_gene: -; v_gene: TRBV24-1
CDR3nt: TGTGCCAGCAGCTTATTACGAGGCATTGAGCAGTTCTTC; CDR3aa: CASSLLRGIEQFF; j_gene: TRBJ2-1; abundance: -; d_gene: -; v_gene: TRBV7-3
CDR3nt: TGTGCCAGCGGCCCACAGGGGAATCTAGCCAAAAACATTCAGTACTTC; CDR3aa: CASGPQGNLAKNIQYF; j_gene: TRBJ2-4; abundance: -; d_gene: TRBD1; v_gene: TRBV3-1/TRBV3-2
CDR3nt: TGTGCCAGCAGGAGCCCCATGAACACTGAAGCTTTCTTT; CDR3aa: CASRSPMNTEAFF; j_gene: TRBJ1-1; abundance: -; d_gene: -; v_gene: TRBV7-9
CDR3nt: TGCGCCAGCAGCTCGGGTCAAACCGGAGGAAACACCATATATTTT; CDR3aa: CASSSGQTGGNTIYF; j_gene: TRBJ1-3; abundance: -; d_gene: -; v_gene: TRBV5-1
CDR3nt: TGTGCCAGCAGCCCGCAGAGGGGGGGAAACACCATATATTTT; CDR3aa: CASSPQRGGNTIYF; j_gene: TRBJ1-3; abundance: -; d_gene: -; v_gene: TRBV11-2
CDR3nt: TGTGCCAGCAGTAAAGCCGGGACACAGACACGTGGCTACACCTTC; CDR3aa: CASSKAGTQTRGYTF; j_gene: TRBJ1-2; abundance: -; d_gene: -; v_gene: TRBV2
CDR3nt: TGTGCCAGCAGCCAGTCACCGTACGGAGAAACTAATGAAAAACTGTTTTTT; CDR3aa: CASSQSPYGETNEKLFF; j_gene: TRBJ1-4; abundance: -; d_gene: -; v_gene: TRBV11-3
CDR3nt: TGTGCCAGCAGTGAATATATCGCGGAAGAGACCCAGTACTTC; CDR3aa: CASSEYIAEETQYF; j_gene: TRBJ2-5; abundance: few; d_gene: -; v_gene: TRBV25-1
CDR3nt: TGTGCCAGCAGCCCAGGCCTGGGTAGCGGGGGCCAAGAGACCCAGTACTTC; CDR3aa: CASSPGLGSGGQETQYF; j_gene: TRBJ2-5; abundance: once; d_gene: TRBD2; v_gene: TRBV11-2
CDR3nt: TGCAGCGTTGAAATACGGCGGGGTCGGGCAGATACGCAGTATTTT; CDR3aa: CSVEIRRGRADTQYF; j_gene: TRBJ2-3; abundance: few; d_gene: -; v_gene: TRBV29-1
CDR3nt: TGTGCCATCAGTTCCGGGACAGGTATTAATGGCTACACCTTC; CDR3aa: CAISSGTGINGYTF; j_gene: TRBJ1-2; abundance: -; d_gene: TRBD1; v_gene: TRBV10-3
CDR3nt: TGCGCCAGCAGCTTACCGCGATCTGGGGCCAACGTCCTGACTTTC; CDR3aa: CASSLPRSGANVLTF; j_gene: TRBJ2-6; abundance: -; d_gene: -; v_gene: TRBV5-1
CDR3nt: TGTGCCAGCAGTATTCAGGATGAGCAGTTCTTC; CDR3aa: CASSIQDEQFF; j_gene: TRBJ2-1; abundance: -; d_gene: -; v_gene: TRBV12-3/TRBV12-4
CDR3nt: TGTGCCAGCAGCAGTAGCTTAGGACTAGCGGCCCGGATTCAGCAGTTCTTC; CDR3aa: CASSSSLGLAARIQQFF; j_gene: TRBJ2-1; abundance: -; d_gene: TRBD2; v_gene: TRBV14
CDR3nt: TGTGCCTGGAGGGCGGGGATGGCTTCTGGAAACACCATATATTTT; CDR3aa: CAWRAGMASGNTIYF; j_gene: TRBJ1-3; abundance: -; d_gene: -; v_gene: TRBV30
CDR3nt: TGCAGTGCTAGTGGCGGGGCTAGCACAGATACGCAGTATTTT; CDR3aa: CSASGGASTDTQYF; j_gene: TRBJ2-3; abundance: -; d_gene: -; v_gene: TRBV20-1
CDR3nt: TGTGCCAGCAGCCAAACGCGATACAGGGGGCGTGAAAAACTGTTTTTT; CDR3aa: CASSQTRYRGREKLFF; j_gene: TRBJ1-4; abundance: -; d_gene: TRBD1; v_gene: TRBV4-2
CDR3nt: TGTGCCAGCAGTCTCCTAGTGTTTGCAACTAATGAAAAACTGTTTTTT; CDR3aa: CASSLLVFATNEKLFF; j_gene: TRBJ1-4; abundance: -; d_gene: -; v_gene: TRBV11-2
CDR3nt: TGTGCCACCAGCAGAGTGACAGGGTTGAGCACTGAAGCTTTCTTT; CDR3aa: CATSRVTGLSTEAFF; j_gene: TRBJ1-1; abundance: -; d_gene: TRBD1; v_gene: TRBV15
CDR3nt: TGTGCCAGCAGCCTAGACATTGGCCGCTACGAGCAGTACTTC; CDR3aa: CASSLDIGRYEQYF; j_gene: TRBJ2-7; abundance: few; d_gene: -; v_gene: TRBV3-1/TRBV3-2
CDR3nt: TGTGCCAGCAGTGAGGTTACAGGGAATCAGCCCCAGCATTTT; CDR3aa: CASSEVTGNQPQHF; j_gene: TRBJ1-5; abundance: -; d_gene: -; v_gene: TRBV2
CDR3nt: TGTGCCAGCAGTGATAGGACTAGCGGAAAGGATACGCAGTATTTT; CDR3aa: CASSDRTSGKDTQYF; j_gene: TRBJ2-3; abundance: -; d_gene: TRBD2; v_gene: TRBV2
CDR3nt: TGTGCCAGCTCAGGGGATAGCAATCAGCCCCAGCATTTT; CDR3aa: CASSGDSNQPQHF; j_gene: TRBJ1-5; abundance: -; d_gene: -; v_gene: TRBV2